This T cell receptor (beta chain) was observed in a study of T-cell memory formation after mild COVID-19. Study-wide results and caveats: For contracting clones, CD4+ ones sat mainly in CM and EM, CD8+ in EMRA.

This clonotype was observed a handful of times. Its antigen is unidentified. 5'RACE primed from the constant segment yielded TCR alpha and TCR beta cDNA libraries bearing sample barcodes and UMIs. TCRdb called the 5' RACE reads again in MiXCR, with one record for every CDR3 protein. The sample yields under 250,000 distinct CDR3 sequences, about 9.2% seen once. Germline assignment: CDR1 LGHNA and CDR2 YSLEER. CDR3 length: 14 residues. Deletions cut 0 bases from V and 3 bases from J, with 6 bases between. This sequence originates from a man in his late teens or twenties who had mild COVID-19 (a few samples of this study predate the infection). Cell type and time point are not known. The chain employs TRBV4-3 and TRBJ2-1; D possibly matches TRBD1 or TRBD2 (5 bases each). The sequenced sample consisted of PBMCs or a T cell subset sorted from them (not recorded which). The DNA for the CDR3 is TGCGCCAGCAGCCAAGATGGGGGCTACAATGAGCAGTTCTTC. Translating gives CASSQDGGYNEQFF.